This section outlines one T cell receptor beta chain sequence together with its context. Its antigen is not known. The CDR3 has 11 residues. CDR1 and CDR2 from the germline V gene are GTSNPN and SVGIG (reference sequence). Between the trimmed V and J ends, which lost 1 base and 3 bases, there was a span of 4 bases. The sample is drawn from a study of cytomegalovirus exposure and HLA in healthy donors. About the research overall: About 200 million T cells yielded approximately 110 million unique TCR beta sequences in earlier analysis. Overall study findings and caveats: Productive rates of about 90% or about 30% were seen for most TCR beta V segments in an earlier analysis. The later analysis indicated that the majority of CMV-associated TCR beta chains appeared HLA-restricted.

In the PCR, 60 Vbeta and 13 Jbeta primers were used. Profiling relied on immunoSEQ multiplex PCR, and the TCRdb table lists in-frame clones only, not all of them. The top ten hold 2.8% of the sample, which has about 160,000 clones, about 71% seen once. Donors in the study were healthy people who gave bone marrow. This chain links TRBV30 with TRBJ2-7, with unresolved D. This clonotype was sampled from a woman aged 25 to 39 in good health and CMV-seronegative. Sequenced: PBMCs. This chain's CDR3 is CAWSAGYEQYF. The CDR3 coding sequence is TGTGCCTGGAGTGCCGGCTACGAGCAGTACTTC.